These 9 T cell receptor beta chains came from one sample sequenced in a study of Ad26.COV2.S vaccination and SARS-CoV-2 variants. TCRdb's table, derived via immunoSEQ multiplex PCR, lists solely in-frame clones and lacks some. The sample consists of about 680,000 clones, roughly 90% of them appearing once. Treatment described: around 19 received Ad26.COV2.S at low or high dose, single or two shots; roughly 5 received placebo; per-sample allocation not given. On day 63 after the first injection, vaccine and placebo recipients gave samples. The sequencing here drew on peripheral blood, taken in a trial of Ad26.COV2.S vaccine versus placebo. These receptors all stem from a person aged 18-60 years who received the Ad26.COV2.S COVID-19 vaccine or a placebo.

This chain links TRBV6-2 or TRBV6-3 with TRBJ2-7; TRBD2 matches at 10 bases. From germline, CDR1 is MNHEY and CDR2 SVGEGT. The CDR3 covers 15 residues. V was clipped by 2 bases and J by 2 bases; unmatched bases: 3. The DNA for the CDR3 is TGTGCCAGCAGTTACGGAGCGGGAGGGCCCTACGAGCAGTACTTC. It encodes CASSYGAGGPYEQYF.

V gene TRBV5-1 combines with J gene TRBJ2-3; 14 bases line up with TRBD2. CDR1 and CDR2 (germline): SGHRS, YFSETQ. Trimming at V came to 9 bases and at J to 3 bases, leaving 3 bases not matched to a gene. The CDR3 has 14 amino acids. The DNA of the CDR3 is TGCGCCACCGGACTAGCGGGGGGTACAGATACGCAGTATTTT. It encodes CATGLAGGTDTQYF.

This clone was picked up one time. As DNA, the CDR3 is TGCGCCAGCAGCGCCGGACGCCGCTATGGCTACACCTTC. The encoded protein is CASSAGRRYGYTF. This chain links TRBV5-1 with TRBJ1-2; D unclear. Trimming stripped 4 bases from V and 4 bases from J, with 11 bases between. Germline CDR1 is SGHRS and CDR2 is YFSETQ. The CDR3 loop spans 13 amino acids.

In nucleotides, the CDR3 is TGTGCCAGCAGCTTTGGGGGTAGCGACAATGAGCAGTTCTTC. This gives the protein CASSFGGSDNEQFF. V gene TRBV4-2 combines with J gene TRBJ2-1; D is possibly TRBD1 or TRBD2 (5 bases each). CDR3 length equals 14 residues. Per the germline V gene, CDR1 is LGHNA and CDR2 is YNFKEQ. V gave up 5 bases and J gave up 5 bases, with 13 bases separating them.

This chain links TRBV3-1 (or the pseudogene TRBV3-2) with TRBJ2-2; TRBD2 is a possible D gene (6 bases). The CDR3 spans 16 residues. The V end lost 3 bases, the J end lost 5 bases, and 16 bases lay between the germline ends. CDR1 is LGHDT, CDR2 YNNKEL, per germline (reference sequence). For the CDR3, the DNA is TGTGCCAGCAGCCATCTTGGGACTCTTCCAACCGGGGAGCTGTTTTTT. It translates to CASSHLGTLPTGELFF.

V and J are TRBV5-4 and TRBJ2-7; 10 bases match TRBD2. Trimming cost V 0 bases and J 2 bases; bases outside gene matches: 2. Germline CDR1 SGHNT, CDR2 YYREEE (reference sequence). CDR3 length: 15 residues. The CDR3: CASSLEGTSAYEQYF. The CDR3 DNA is TGTGCCAGCAGCTTGGAAGGGACTAGCGCCTACGAGCAGTACTTC.

In its sample, this clone was seen once. The chain has TRBV4-2 and TRBJ2-1, with D possibly being TRBD1 (6 bases). The germline V gene has CDR1 LGHNA and CDR2 YNFKEQ. V shed 1 base and J shed 8 bases, with 12 bases lying between them. There are 14 residues in the CDR3. The CDR3: CASSQGTGWDEQFF. The CDR3 DNA reads as TGTGCCAGCAGCCAAGGAACAGGGTGGGATGAGCAGTTCTTC.

This clone was counted ten times or more. V gene TRBV6-4 combines with J gene TRBJ2-1; the D gene is possibly TRBD2 (6 bases). The germline V gene encodes CDR1 MRHNA and CDR2 SNTAGT. The CDR3 is 15 residues long. V gave up 0 bases and J gave up 2 bases, with 8 bases separating them. Here the CDR3 DNA reads TGTGCCAGCAGTGACTCTCCGGGGGCCTACAATGAGCAGTTCTTC. This sequence encodes CASSDSPGAYNEQFF.

This rearrangement joins TRBV27 to TRBJ2-7; 8 bases map to TRBD1. Germline CDR1 and CDR2: MNHEY and SMNVEV (reference sequence). This CDR3 contains 16 residues. V was clipped by 2 bases and J by 2 bases; unmatched bases: 8. CDR3 DNA sequence: TGTGCCAGCAGTTTACTTCGGACAGGGATAGCCTACGAGCAGTACTTC. Its translation: CASSLLRTGIAYEQYF.